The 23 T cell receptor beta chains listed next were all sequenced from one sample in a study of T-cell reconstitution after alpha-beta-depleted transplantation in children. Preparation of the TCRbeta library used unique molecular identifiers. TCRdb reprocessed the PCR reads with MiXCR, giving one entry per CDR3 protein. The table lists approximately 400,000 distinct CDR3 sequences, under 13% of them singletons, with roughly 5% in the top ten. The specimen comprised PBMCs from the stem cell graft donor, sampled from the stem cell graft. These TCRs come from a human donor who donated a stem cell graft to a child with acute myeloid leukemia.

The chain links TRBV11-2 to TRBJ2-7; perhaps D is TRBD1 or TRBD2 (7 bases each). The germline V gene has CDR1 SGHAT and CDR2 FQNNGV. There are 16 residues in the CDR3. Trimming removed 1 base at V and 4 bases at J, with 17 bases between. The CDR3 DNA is TGTGCCAGCAGCTTAGCTTTCCAGGGGGGGTCGTACGAGCAGTACGTC. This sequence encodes CASSLAFQGGSYEQYV.

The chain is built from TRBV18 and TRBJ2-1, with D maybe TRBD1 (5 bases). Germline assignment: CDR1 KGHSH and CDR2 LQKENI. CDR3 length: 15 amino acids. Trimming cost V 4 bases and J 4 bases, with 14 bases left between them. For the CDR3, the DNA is TGTGCCAGCTCACTAGCAGGGCCGGAATACAATGAGCAGTTCTTC. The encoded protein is CASSLAGPEYNEQFF.

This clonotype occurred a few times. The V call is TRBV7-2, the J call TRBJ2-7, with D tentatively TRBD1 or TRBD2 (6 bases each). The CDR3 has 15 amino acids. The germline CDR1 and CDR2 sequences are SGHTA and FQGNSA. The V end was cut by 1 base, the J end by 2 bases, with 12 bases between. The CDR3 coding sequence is TGTGCCAGCAGCTTAGTTGGGGGGCAGGCCTACGAGCAGTACTTC. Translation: CASSLVGGQAYEQYF.

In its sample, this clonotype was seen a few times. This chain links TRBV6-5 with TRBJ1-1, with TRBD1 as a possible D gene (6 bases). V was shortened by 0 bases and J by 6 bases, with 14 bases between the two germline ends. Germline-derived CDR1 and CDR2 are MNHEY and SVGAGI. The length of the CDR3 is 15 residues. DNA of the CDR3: TGTGCCAGCAGTTACTCGCCAGGGGCTCCAGCTGAAGCTTTCTTT. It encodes CASSYSPGAPAEAFF.

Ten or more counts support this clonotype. The CDR3, as DNA: TGTGCCAGCAGCTCCACACTAGCGGGAGGGACAGATACGCAGTATTTT. It yields the protein CASSSTLAGGTDTQYF. The V call is TRBV7-3, the J call TRBJ2-3; TRBD2 aligns across 13 bases. V dropped 4 bases and J dropped 3; count of bases not matched to a gene: 4. This CDR3 has 16 amino acids. CDR1 is SGHTA and CDR2 is FQGTGA in the germline V gene.

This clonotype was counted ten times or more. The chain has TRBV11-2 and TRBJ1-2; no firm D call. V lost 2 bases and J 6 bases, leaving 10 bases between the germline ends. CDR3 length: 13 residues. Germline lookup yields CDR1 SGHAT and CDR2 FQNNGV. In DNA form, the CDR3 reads TGTGCCAGCAGCTTAACTGCGGGGAATGGCTACACCTTC. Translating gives CASSLTAGNGYTF.

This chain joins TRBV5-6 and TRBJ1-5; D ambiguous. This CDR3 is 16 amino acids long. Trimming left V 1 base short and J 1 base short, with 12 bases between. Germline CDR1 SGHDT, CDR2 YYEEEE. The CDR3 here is CASSLRRTGSNQPQHF. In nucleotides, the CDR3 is TGTGCCAGCAGCTTGCGGAGGACGGGAAGCAATCAGCCCCAGCATTTT.

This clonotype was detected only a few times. CDR3 amino acids: CASSLRPGSTGELFF. The DNA of the CDR3 is TGTGCCAGCAGTTTGCGACCCGGGAGCACCGGGGAGCTGTTTTTT. The chain employs TRBV12-3 or TRBV12-4 and TRBJ2-2; TRBD2 might be the D (6 bases). The CDR3 runs 15 residues. V was cut by 3 bases and J by 4 bases, with 12 bases left in between.

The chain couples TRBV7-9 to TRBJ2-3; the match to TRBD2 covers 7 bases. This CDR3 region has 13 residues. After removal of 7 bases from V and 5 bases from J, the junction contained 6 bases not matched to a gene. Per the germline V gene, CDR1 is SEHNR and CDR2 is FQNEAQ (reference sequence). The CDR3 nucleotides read TGTGCCAGCACCCGGGGACTAAGAGATACGCAGTATTTT. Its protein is CASTRGLRDTQYF.

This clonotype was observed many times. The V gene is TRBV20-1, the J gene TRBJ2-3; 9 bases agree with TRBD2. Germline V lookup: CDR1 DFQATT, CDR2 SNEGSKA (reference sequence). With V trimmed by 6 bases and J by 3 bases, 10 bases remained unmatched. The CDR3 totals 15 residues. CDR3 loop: CSAPKAGGLTDTQYF. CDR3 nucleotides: TGCAGTGCGCCTAAAGCGGGAGGACTAACAGATACGCAGTATTTT.

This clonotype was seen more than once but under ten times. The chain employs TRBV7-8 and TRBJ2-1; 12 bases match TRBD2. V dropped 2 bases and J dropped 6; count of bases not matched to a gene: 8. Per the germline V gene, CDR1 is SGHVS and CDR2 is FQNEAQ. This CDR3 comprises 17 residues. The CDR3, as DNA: TGTGCCAGCAGCTTAAGACTAGCGGGGGCGCCCCCCAATGAGCAGTTCTTC. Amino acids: CASSLRLAGAPPNEQFF.

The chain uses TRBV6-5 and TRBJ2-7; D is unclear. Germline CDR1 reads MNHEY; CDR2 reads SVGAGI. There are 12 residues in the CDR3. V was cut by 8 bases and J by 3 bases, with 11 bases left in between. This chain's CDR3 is CASQTLHYEQYV. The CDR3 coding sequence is TGTGCCAGCCAGACCCTCCACTACGAGCAGTACGTC.

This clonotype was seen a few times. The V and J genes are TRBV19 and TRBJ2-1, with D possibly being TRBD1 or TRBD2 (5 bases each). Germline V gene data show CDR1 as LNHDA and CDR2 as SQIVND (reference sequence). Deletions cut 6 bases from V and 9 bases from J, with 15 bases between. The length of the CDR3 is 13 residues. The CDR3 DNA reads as TGTGCCAGTAGCGTATACGAGGGGCTTGAGCAGTTCTTC. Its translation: CASSVYEGLEQFF.

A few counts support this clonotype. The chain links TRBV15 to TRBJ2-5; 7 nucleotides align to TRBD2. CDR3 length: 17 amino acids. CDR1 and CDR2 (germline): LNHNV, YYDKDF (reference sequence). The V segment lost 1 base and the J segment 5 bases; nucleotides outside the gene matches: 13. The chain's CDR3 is CATSRGGVGLEVETQYF. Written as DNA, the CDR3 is TGTGCCACCAGCAGAGGGGGAGTTGGACTAGAAGTCGAGACCCAGTACTTC.

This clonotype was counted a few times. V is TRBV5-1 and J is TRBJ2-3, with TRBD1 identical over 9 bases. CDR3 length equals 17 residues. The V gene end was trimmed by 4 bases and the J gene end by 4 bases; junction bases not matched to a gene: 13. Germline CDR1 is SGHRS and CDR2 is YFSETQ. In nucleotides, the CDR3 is TGCGCCAGCAGCCTATCAACCGGGACAGGGCTTGCAGATACGCAGTATTTT. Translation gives CASSLSTGTGLADTQYF. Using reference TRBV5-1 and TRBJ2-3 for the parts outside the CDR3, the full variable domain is KAGVTQTPRYLIKTRGQQVTLSCSPISGHRSVSWYQQTPGQGLQFLFEYFSETQRNKGNFPGRFSGRQFSNSRSEMNVSTLELGDSALYLCASSLSTGTGLADTQYFGPGTRLTVL.

The CDR3 here is CASSYGTLKGTGELFF. The CDR3 DNA reads TGTGCCAGCAGTTACGGGACACTCAAGGGCACCGGGGAGCTGTTTTTT. The chain carries TRBV6-5 and TRBJ2-2, with D possibly matching TRBD1 (6 bases). CDR3 length: 16 residues. Between the trimmed V and J ends, which lost 2 bases and 4 bases, there was a span of 14 bases. Germline CDR1 MNHEY, CDR2 SVGAGI.

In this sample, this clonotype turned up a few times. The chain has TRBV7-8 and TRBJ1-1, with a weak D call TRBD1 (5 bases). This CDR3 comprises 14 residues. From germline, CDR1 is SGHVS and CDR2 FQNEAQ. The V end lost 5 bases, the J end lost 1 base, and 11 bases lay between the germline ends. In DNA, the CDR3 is TGTGCCAGCAGCACCGACAGCCGGAACACTGAAGCTTTCTTT. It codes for CASSTDSRNTEAFF.

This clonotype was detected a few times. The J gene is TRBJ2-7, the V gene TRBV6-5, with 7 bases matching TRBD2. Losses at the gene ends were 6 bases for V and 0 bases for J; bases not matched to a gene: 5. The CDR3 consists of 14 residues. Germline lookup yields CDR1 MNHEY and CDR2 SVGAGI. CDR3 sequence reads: CASRLRGSSYEQYV. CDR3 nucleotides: TGTGCCAGCAGGTTACGCGGGAGCTCCTACGAGCAGTACGTC.

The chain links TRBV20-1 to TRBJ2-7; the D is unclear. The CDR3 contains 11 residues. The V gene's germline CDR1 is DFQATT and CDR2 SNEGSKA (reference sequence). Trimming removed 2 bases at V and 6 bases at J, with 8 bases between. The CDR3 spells CSARTVGEQYF. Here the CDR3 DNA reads TGCAGTGCTAGAACAGTGGGCGAGCAGTACTTC.

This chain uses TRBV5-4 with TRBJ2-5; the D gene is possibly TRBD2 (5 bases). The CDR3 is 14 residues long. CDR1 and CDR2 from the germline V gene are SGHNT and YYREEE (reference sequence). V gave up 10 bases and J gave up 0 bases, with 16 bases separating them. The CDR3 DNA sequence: TGTGCCGCAGCGAGGGCCCCCAACCAAGAGACCCAGTACTTC. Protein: CAAARAPNQETQYF.

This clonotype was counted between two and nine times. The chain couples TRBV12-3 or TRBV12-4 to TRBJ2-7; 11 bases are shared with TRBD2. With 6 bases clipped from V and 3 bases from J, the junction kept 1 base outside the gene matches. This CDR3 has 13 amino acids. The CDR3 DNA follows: TGTGCCAGCAGAGGACTAGCGGGCTACGAGCAGTACGTC. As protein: CASRGLAGYEQYV.

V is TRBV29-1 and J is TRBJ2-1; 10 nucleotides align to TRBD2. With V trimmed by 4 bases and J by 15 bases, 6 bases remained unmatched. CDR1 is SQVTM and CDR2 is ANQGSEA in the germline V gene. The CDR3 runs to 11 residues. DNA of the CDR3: TGCAGCGTTGGCCTAGCGGGGGTTCCGTTCTTC. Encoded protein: CSVGLAGVPFF.

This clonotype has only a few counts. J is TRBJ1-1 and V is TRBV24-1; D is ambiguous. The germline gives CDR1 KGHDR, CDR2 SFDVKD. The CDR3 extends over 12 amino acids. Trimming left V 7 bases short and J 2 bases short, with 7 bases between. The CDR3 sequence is CATRDPNTEAFF. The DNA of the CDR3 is TGTGCCACCAGGGACCCAAACACTGAAGCTTTCTTT.